The rows below give T cell receptor beta chains drawn from one sample of a study of T cell responses to AZD1222 COVID-19 vaccine. Generated by immunoSEQ multiplex PCR, the TCRdb table keeps only in-frame clones and is missing some. The table lists 130,000 or so clones, more than 80% of them singletons, with more than 0.85% in the top ten. Specimen: peripheral blood, collected on day 0 of MenACWY control vaccination. Receptors were obtained from an adult in good health. Each CDR3 is given with its conserved first and last residue. Each record gives: V gene, J gene, clone size, D gene, CDR3 protein, CDR3 DNA. A D gene is named only where the DNA matches it firmly. Some rows have no size entry. The others give once, few or many, or a class for an expanded clone.

TRBV4-3	TRBJ1-1	-	TRBD1	CASRWTGNTEAFF	TGCGCCAGCAGGTGGACAGGTAACACTGAAGCTTTCTTT
TRBV30	TRBJ1-6	-	TRBD1	CAGRQGRGNNSPLHF	TGTGCCGGACGACAGGGGCGCGGGAATAACTCACCCCTCCACTTT
TRBV14	TRBJ2-7	-	-	CASQGYFSYEQYF	TGTGCCAGCCAGGGATATTTCTCCTACGAGCAGTACTTC
TRBV6-1	TRBJ2-2	-	-	CASSEARSGTGELFF	TGTGCCAGCAGTGAAGCGCGGTCGGGTACCGGGGAGCTGTTTTTT
TRBV19	TRBJ2-1	once	-	CASSRGLKRSSYNEQFF	TGTGCCAGTAGTCGGGGGCTCAAGAGGAGCTCCTACAATGAGCAGTTCTTC
TRBV6-2/TRBV6-3	TRBJ1-2	-	-	CASSSLTGPVDGYTF	TGTGCCAGCAGTTCCCTTACGGGACCGGTCGATGGCTACACCTTC
TRBV9	TRBJ2-4	-	TRBD2	CASSVEAGAYLAKNIQYF	TGTGCCAGCAGCGTAGAAGCGGGAGCCTACCTAGCCAAAAACATTCAGTACTTC
TRBV18	TRBJ2-1	-	-	CASSQGNNEQFF	TGTGCCAGCTCACAGGGTAACAATGAGCAGTTCTTC
TRBV24-1	TRBJ2-1	-	TRBD2	CATSDNRGDSYNEQFF	TGTGCCACCAGTGATAACCGGGGGGACTCCTACAATGAGCAGTTCTTC
TRBV20-1	TRBJ2-5	-	TRBD1	CSASSRTGKETQYF	TGCAGTGCTAGTTCCCGGACAGGGAAAGAGACCCAGTACTTC
TRBV6-5	TRBJ1-1	-	-	CASSSSRSTRNTEAFF	TGTGCCAGCAGTTCCTCGCGGTCCACACGGAACACTGAAGCTTTCTTT
TRBV2	TRBJ2-1	-	TRBD2	CASTLSGDGLAGVGYNEQFF	TGTGCCAGCACCCTCTCGGGGGATGGACTAGCGGGAGTGGGTTACAATGAGCAGTTCTTC
TRBV5-1	TRBJ1-5	-	-	CASSLDVAQPQHF	TGCGCCAGCAGCTTGGACGTCGCTCAGCCCCAGCATTTT
TRBV6-5	TRBJ2-2	-	-	CASSFYFSGTGELFF	TGTGCCAGCAGTTTCTATTTTTCAGGCACCGGGGAGCTGTTTTTT
TRBV30	TRBJ2-1	once	TRBD2	CAWSTLAGVDEQFF	TGTGCCTGGAGTACACTAGCGGGCGTCGATGAGCAGTTCTTC
TRBV12-3/TRBV12-4	TRBJ2-7	-	-	CASSLIGYEQYF	TGTGCCAGCAGTTTAATCGGCTACGAGCAGTACTTC
TRBV18	TRBJ1-1	-	-	CASSAQGNTEAFF	TGTGCCAGCTCAGCTCAGGGTAACACTGAAGCTTTCTTT
TRBV27	TRBJ1-1	once	TRBD1	CASRPTYRGRAREAFF	TGTGCCAGCCGACCGACATACAGGGGGCGAGCCCGAGAAGCTTTCTTT
TRBV19	TRBJ1-4	-	-	CASSYGQLNEKLFF	TGTGCCAGTAGTTACGGACAGCTTAATGAAAAACTGTTTTTT